A single sample gave rise to the 31 T cell receptor beta chains below, sequenced in a study of T cells in Graves' hyperthyroidism and ophthalmopathy. Amplified TCR beta CDR3 regions derived from RNA transcripts. TCR CDR3 regions were first amplified by RT-PCR with HTBI primers. TCRdb independently ran MiXCR on the multiplex PCR reads; one entry per CDR3 protein. Altogether 300,000 to 450,000 distinct CDR3 sequences are present, approximately 15% being singletons, with the ten largest covering roughly 11%. The sample was blood. The receptors here all came from a woman aged 55-70 years with Graves' hyperthyroidism.

The rearrangement uses TRBV12-3 or TRBV12-4 and TRBJ1-1, with a weak D call TRBD1 (6 bases). The CDR3 loop spans 14 amino acids. Between the trimmed V and J ends, which lost 6 bases and 5 bases, there was a span of 16 bases. The CDR3 sequence is CASSSGRGGTEAFF. The DNA of the CDR3 is TGTGCCAGCAGCTCCGGCAGGGGCGGGACTGAAGCTTTCTTT.

This clonotype was found many times. V is TRBV7-2 and J is TRBJ2-5; possibly TRBD1 for D (6 bases). The V end was cut by 5 bases, the J end by 1 base, with 14 bases between. Germline CDR1 and CDR2: SGHTA and FQGNSA. The CDR3 is 15 residues long. DNA of the CDR3: TGTGCCAGCAGCAAGCAGGGGTTTGTCCAAGAGACCCAGTACTTC. As protein: CASSKQGFVQETQYF.

This clonotype was counted at least ten times. The chain recombines TRBV28 with TRBJ2-1, with unresolved D. Germline V gene lookup returns CDR1 MDHEN and CDR2 SYDVKM. The CDR3 is 12 amino acids. Deletions cut 3 bases from V and 12 bases from J, with 12 bases between. CDR3 amino acids: CASSFQAGGQFF. CDR3 coding DNA: TGTGCCAGCAGTTTTCAGGCTGGTGGGCAGTTCTTC.

The chain has TRBV5-1 and TRBJ1-2; TRBD1 matches at 11 bases. Germline CDR1 is SGHRS and CDR2 is YFSETQ. The CDR3 loop spans 15 amino acids. The V gene end was trimmed by 0 bases and the J gene end by 5 bases; junction bases not matched to a gene: 3. The CDR3 loop reads CASSLGTGGKYGYTF. The CDR3 bases are TGCGCCAGCAGCTTGGGGACAGGGGGCAAGTATGGCTACACCTTC.

For this clonotype: Since no conserved phenylalanine or tryptophan closes the CDR3, a read error is the likely cause. The rearrangement links TRBV10-3 to TRBJ1-1, with TRBD1 matching over 10 bases. V was clipped by 10 bases and J by 4 bases; unmatched bases: 6. Per germline, CDR1 ENHRY and CDR2 SYGVKD. This CDR3 comprises 13 residues. The CDR3 DNA reads as TGTGCCACGAGGGGACAGGGGCCCACTGAAGCTTTCTCT. Amino acids: CATRGQGPTEAFS.

This clonotype was counted many times. The chain uses TRBV12-3 or TRBV12-4 and TRBJ1-6; D is undetermined. Trimming pared 5 bases from V and 1 base from J, leaving 6 bases between. CDR3 length equals 14 residues. The CDR3 spells CASSGLSYNSPLHF. Here the CDR3 DNA reads TGTGCCAGCAGTGGACTTTCCTATAATTCACCCCTCCACTTT.

The chain has TRBV6-1 and TRBJ1-5, with a possible D match to TRBD1 (5 bases). The CDR3 runs to 14 residues. Looked up from germline, CDR1 is MNHNS and CDR2 is SASEGT. Deletions cut 6 bases from V and 4 bases from J, with 13 bases between. In DNA, the CDR3 is TGTGCCAGCAGCCCCCAGGGAGCTAATCAGCCCCAGCATTTT. It yields the protein CASSPQGANQPQHF.

Comments on this clonotype: This may arise from a read error, as a much more abundant clone is one base away. This chain links TRBV12-3 or TRBV12-4 with TRBJ2-7, with no clear D. The CDR3 has 13 residues. V was shortened by 2 bases and J by 6 bases, with 11 bases between the two germline ends. The CDR3 DNA follows: TGTGCCAGCAGTTTACGAGATCCTGGCGAGCAGTACTTC. It is translated as CASSLRDPGEQYF.

This clonotype has ten or more counts. The rearrangement links TRBV6-5 to TRBJ2-7, with 7 bases lining up with TRBD2. The junction had 7 bases not matched to a gene; V was cut back by 2 bases and J by 3 bases. This CDR3 is built from 15 residues. Per germline, CDR1 MNHEY and CDR2 SVGAGI. The DNA of the CDR3 is TGTGCCAGCAGTTACCTAGGACTAGAATACTACGAGCAGTACTTC. Translating gives CASSYLGLEYYEQYF.

This chain connects TRBV7-2 to TRBJ2-5; a possible D gene is TRBD2 (5 bases). Germline V gives CDR1 SGHTA, CDR2 FQGNSA. V shed 1 base and J shed 5 bases, with 8 bases lying between them. The CDR3 has 13 amino acids. CDR3 region: CASSLVRRETQYF. Here the CDR3 DNA reads TGTGCCAGCAGCTTAGTCCGGAGGGAGACCCAGTACTTC.

The rearrangement joins TRBV28 to TRBJ2-7, with TRBD2 matching 9 bases. The CDR3 spans 15 residues. Germline V CDR1 and CDR2: MDHEN, SYDVKM. V trimming: 5 bases; J trimming: 4 bases; junction bases outside the gene matches: 9. CDR3 region: CASSTSTSGLYEQYF. The CDR3 coding sequence is TGTGCCAGCAGTACCTCGACTAGCGGCTTATACGAGCAGTACTTC.

The rearrangement joins TRBV9 to TRBJ1-2, with 9 bases fitting TRBD1. The V and J ends lost 0 bases and 1 base, in that order; junction bases with no gene match: 1. This CDR3 comprises 15 residues. From germline, CDR1 is SGDLS and CDR2 YYNGEE. The CDR3 coding sequence is TGTGCCAGCAGCGTAGGGGACAGGGTTAACTATGGCTACACCTTC. It specifies CASSVGDRVNYGYTF.

The chain employs TRBV7-3 and TRBJ2-2; D perhaps matches TRBD1 (6 bases). Germline CDR1 and CDR2: SGHTA and FQGTGA. The CDR3 totals 11 residues. With 9 bases removed from V and 9 bases from J, the gap between germline ends came to 11 bases. CDR3 loop: CASGRGRELFF. In nucleotides, the CDR3 is TGTGCCAGTGGCAGGGGTAGGGAGCTGTTTTTT.

This clonotype has at least ten counts. The rearrangement links TRBV7-8 to TRBJ2-5; tentatively, D is TRBD2 (5 bases). This CDR3 has 14 residues. The germline gives CDR1 SGHVS, CDR2 FQNEAQ. V lost 4 bases to trimming and J lost 4 bases, with 13 bases between them. The CDR3 DNA reads as TGTGCCAGCAGCTCGATCTACGGAGGAGAGACCCAGTACTTC. This gives the protein CASSSIYGGETQYF. Supplemented by reference TRBV7-8 and TRBJ2-5, the full variable domain reads GAGVSQSPRYKVAKRGQDVALRCDPISGHVSLFWYQQALGQGPEFLTYFQNEAQLDKSGLPSDRFFAERPEGSVSTLKIQRTQQEDSAVYLCASSSIYGGETQYFGPGTRLLVL.

There are many counts of this clonotype. This chain joins TRBV29-1 and TRBJ2-7; tentative D call: TRBD2 (6 bases). The length of the CDR3 is 12 residues. Germline V gene data show CDR1 as SQVTM and CDR2 as ANQGSEA. Trimming pared 6 bases from V and 2 bases from J, leaving 11 bases between. This CDR3 reads CSVAWGAYEQYF. Written as DNA, the CDR3 is TGCAGCGTCGCATGGGGGGCCTACGAGCAGTACTTC.

This clonotype was counted only a few times. This chain joins TRBV28 and TRBJ1-5; 8 nucleotides align to TRBD1. J gave up 2 bases and V 6 bases, and 9 bases lay outside the gene matches. The germline V gene has CDR1 MDHEN and CDR2 SYDVKM. The CDR3 is 16 amino acids. CDR3: CASSQFPQGGNQPQHF. CDR3 DNA: TGTGCCAGCAGCCAATTTCCACAGGGGGGCAATCAGCCCCAGCATTTT.

This clonotype has at least ten counts. The CDR3, as DNA: TGTGCCAGCAGCTTACAAGGGACAGGGGAGGGCGAGCAGTACTTC. Its protein is CASSLQGTGEGEQYF. The chain carries TRBV11-2 and TRBJ2-7, with 10 bases aligning to TRBD1. CDR1 is SGHAT, CDR2 FQNNGV, per germline. The V and J ends lost 2 bases and 6 bases, in that order; junction bases with no gene match: 7. CDR3 length: 15 residues.

The sample holds many counts of this clonotype. V and J are TRBV5-1 and TRBJ2-3; TRBD2 agrees at 7 bases. CDR3 length: 15 residues. Germline CDR1 is SGHRS and CDR2 is YFSETQ. V lost 4 bases to trimming and J lost 3 bases; unmatched junction nucleotides: 8. CDR3 DNA: TGCGCCAGCAGCCCGTACGGGGAGGGGACAGATACGCAGTATTTT. It encodes CASSPYGEGTDTQYF.

This clonotype has at least ten counts. The V call is TRBV30, the J call TRBJ1-2; D is possibly TRBD1 (6 bases). The V end was cut by 0 bases, the J end by 5 bases, with 7 bases between. The CDR3 length is 12 residues. Germline V gene lookup returns CDR1 GTSNPN and CDR2 SVGIG (reference sequence). The CDR3 DNA reads as TGTGCCTGGAGTGTGACAGGATATGGCTACACCTTC. It is translated as CAWSVTGYGYTF.

This clonotype has ten or more counts. V is TRBV29-1 and J is TRBJ2-3; 7 bases align to TRBD2. Per the germline V gene, CDR1 is SQVTM and CDR2 is ANQGSEA. V was pared by 7 bases and J by 4 bases, with 11 bases of the junction left unmatched. The CDR3 runs to 14 residues. The CDR3 region is CSAGLVVGADTQYF. The CDR3 nucleotides read TGCAGCGCAGGACTAGTAGTTGGGGCAGATACGCAGTATTTT.

This clonotype occurred many times. The chain combines TRBV29-1 with TRBJ2-1, with D possibly being TRBD1 (5 bases). CDR3 length equals 11 residues. V gave up 1 base and J gave up 8 bases, with 6 bases separating them. Looked up from germline, CDR1 is SQVTM and CDR2 is ANQGSEA. The CDR3 region has the DNA TGCAGCGTTGAAGGGGGCGATGAGCAGTTCTTC. Translation: CSVEGGDEQFF.

This clonotype was detected ten times or more. The gene calls are TRBV7-6 and TRBJ2-1; D gene uncertain. CDR1 is SGHVS and CDR2 is FNYEAQ in the germline V gene. This CDR3 is 13 amino acids long. Between the trimmed V and J ends, which lost 1 base and 10 bases, there was a span of 11 bases. CDR3 nucleotides: TGTGCCAGCAGCTTAGGGGCGAATCGGGAGCAGTTCTTC. Protein: CASSLGANREQFF.

Ten or more counts support this clonotype. The rearrangement joins TRBV20-1 to TRBJ1-1, with 8 bases that match TRBD1. The germline V gene encodes CDR1 DFQATT and CDR2 SNEGSKA (reference sequence). This CDR3 is 14 amino acids long. Unmatched junction bases numbered 8, after V lost 5 bases and J lost 3 bases. CDR3 sequence reads: CSAYRTGMDTEAFF. CDR3 nucleotides: TGCAGTGCTTACAGGACAGGGATGGACACTGAAGCTTTCTTT.

This clonotype turned up a few times. One base away lies a much larger clone, so this may be a sequencing read error. This chain connects TRBV12-3 or TRBV12-4 to TRBJ2-2, with D unclear. V dropped 3 bases and J dropped 5 bases, with 13 bases sitting between them. This CDR3 has 15 residues. CDR3 DNA: TGTGCCAGCAGTTTCTTCCCCCCTCGGACCGGGGAGCTGTTTTTT. It translates to CASSFFPPRTGELFF.

Concerning this clonotype itself: A much larger clone is a single base away; this may be a read error. The rearrangement uses TRBV20-1 and TRBJ2-7, with TRBD2 matching over 8 bases. This CDR3 has 15 residues. V lost 5 bases and J lost 0; bases outside the gene matches: 9. Germline V lookup: CDR1 DFQATT, CDR2 SNEGSKA (reference sequence). The CDR3 nucleotides are TGCAGTGCTCGGAGAACTAGCGGAAGCTCCTACGAGCAGTACTTC. This sequence encodes CSARRTSGSSYEQYF.

This clonotype occurred many times. The gene calls are TRBV30 and TRBJ2-1, with unresolved D. The CDR3 runs 12 residues. Germline V gene data show CDR1 as GTSNPN and CDR2 as SVGIG (reference sequence). The V gene lost 0 bases and the J gene lost 9 bases, with 9 bases spanning the gap. The DNA for the CDR3 is TGTGCCTGGAGTGTACCCCAGTTTGAGCAGTTCTTC. It codes for CAWSVPQFEQFF.

This clonotype was counted a few times. The rearrangement joins TRBV7-9 to TRBJ2-2, with TRBD1 matching 9 bases. V lost 4 bases to trimming and J lost 7 bases; unmatched junction nucleotides: 13. This CDR3 region has 17 residues. CDR1 and CDR2 from the germline V gene are SEHNR and FQNEAQ (reference sequence). DNA for the CDR3: TGTGCCAGCAGCTCGGACCCTTGGACAGGGGCAGGCGGGGAGCTGTTTTTT. This sequence encodes CASSSDPWTGAGGELFF.

This clonotype has a count of ten or more. V gene TRBV2 combines with J gene TRBJ2-7, with 11 bases that match TRBD2. The V and J ends lost 5 bases and 0 bases, in that order; junction bases with no gene match: 3. The V gene's germline CDR1 is SNHLY and CDR2 FYNNEI. The CDR3 runs to 15 residues. The CDR3 here is CASSSGLADSYEQYF. The CDR3 DNA reads TGTGCCAGCAGTTCGGGACTAGCGGACTCCTACGAGCAGTACTTC.

Notes on this clonotype: This may be a read error: a much more frequent sequence differs by one nucleotide. This chain uses TRBV3-1 with TRBJ2-3; 7 nucleotides match TRBD2. The CDR3 sequence is 17 residues long. The V gene end was trimmed by 2 bases and the J gene end by 1 base; junction bases not matched to a gene: 9. Germline CDR1 is LGHDT and CDR2 is YNNKEL (reference sequence). The CDR3 here is CASSQSWGRVGTDTQYF. The CDR3 DNA reads TGTGCCAGCAGCCAATCCTGGGGGAGGGTCGGCACAGATACGCAGTATTTT.

This clonotype was counted many times. The chain has TRBV20-1 and TRBJ1-5; possibly TRBD1 for D (6 bases). This CDR3 comprises 12 residues. Germline V CDR1 and CDR2: DFQATT, SNEGSKA (reference sequence). The germline V and J ends were trimmed by 4 bases and 7 bases, with 11 bases remaining between them. The CDR3 spells CSATRDTQPQHF. CDR3 nucleotide sequence: TGCAGTGCTACCAGGGACACCCAGCCCCAGCATTTT.

Ten or more counts support this clonotype. In nucleotides, the CDR3 is TGTGCCAGCAGCCCCGGTGGGGGGGCTTACAATGAGCAGTTCTTC. It yields the protein CASSPGGGAYNEQFF. This chain joins TRBV7-6 and TRBJ2-1; weak D call: TRBD2 (7 bases). Trimming shortened V by 5 bases and J by 4 bases, and 15 bases separated the two germline ends. This CDR3 contains 15 residues. Germline loops: CDR1 SGHVS, CDR2 FNYEAQ.